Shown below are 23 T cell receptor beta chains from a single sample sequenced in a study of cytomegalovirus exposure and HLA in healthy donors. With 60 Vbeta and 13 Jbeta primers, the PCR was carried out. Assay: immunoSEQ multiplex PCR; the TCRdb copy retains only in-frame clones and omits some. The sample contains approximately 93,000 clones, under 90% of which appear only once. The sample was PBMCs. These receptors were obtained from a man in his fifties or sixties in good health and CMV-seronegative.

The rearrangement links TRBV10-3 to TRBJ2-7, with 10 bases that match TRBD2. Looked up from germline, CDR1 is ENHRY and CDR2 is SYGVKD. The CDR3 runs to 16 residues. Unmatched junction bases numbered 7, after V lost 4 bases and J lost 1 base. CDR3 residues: CAISGPLAGVSYEQYF. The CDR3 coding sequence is TGTGCCATCAGTGGCCCTCTAGCGGGAGTTTCCTACGAGCAGTACTTC.

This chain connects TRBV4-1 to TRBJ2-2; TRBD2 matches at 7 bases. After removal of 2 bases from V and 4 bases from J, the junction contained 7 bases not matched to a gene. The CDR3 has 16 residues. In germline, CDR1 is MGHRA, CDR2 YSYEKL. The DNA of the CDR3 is TGCGCCAGCAGCCAAACGGCGGGAGCTACCACCGGGGAGCTGTTTTTT. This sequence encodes CASSQTAGATTGELFF.

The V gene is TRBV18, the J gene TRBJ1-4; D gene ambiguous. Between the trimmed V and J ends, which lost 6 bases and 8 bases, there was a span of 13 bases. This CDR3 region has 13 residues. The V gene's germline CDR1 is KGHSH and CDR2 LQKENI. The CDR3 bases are TGTGCCAGCTCCATCACAGTTGAAGAAAAACTGTTTTTT. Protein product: CASSITVEEKLFF.

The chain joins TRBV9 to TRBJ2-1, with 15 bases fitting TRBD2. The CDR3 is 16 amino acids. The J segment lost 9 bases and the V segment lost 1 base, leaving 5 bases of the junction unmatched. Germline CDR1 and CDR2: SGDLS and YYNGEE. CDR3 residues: CASSVRTSGREGEQFF. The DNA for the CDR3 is TGTGCCAGCAGCGTAAGGACTAGCGGGAGGGAGGGTGAGCAGTTCTTC. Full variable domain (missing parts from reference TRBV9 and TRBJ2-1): DSGVTQTPKHLITATGQRVTLRCSPRSGDLSVYWYQQSLDQGLQFLIQYYNGEERAKGNILERFSAQQFPDLHSELNLSSLELGDSALYFCASSVRTSGREGEQFFGPGTRLTVL.

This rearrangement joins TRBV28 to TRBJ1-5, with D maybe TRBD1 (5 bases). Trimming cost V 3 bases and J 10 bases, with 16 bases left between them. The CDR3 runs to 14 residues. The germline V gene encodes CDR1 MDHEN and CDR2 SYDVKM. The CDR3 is CASSLGGDHLPQHF. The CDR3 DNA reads TGTGCCAGCAGTTTGGGAGGGGACCACTTACCCCAGCATTTT.

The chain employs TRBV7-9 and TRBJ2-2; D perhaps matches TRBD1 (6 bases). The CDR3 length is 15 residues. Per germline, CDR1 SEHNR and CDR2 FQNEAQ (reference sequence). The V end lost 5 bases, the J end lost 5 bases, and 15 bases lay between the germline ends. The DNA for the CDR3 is TGTGCCAGCAGCCCCTGGGGGCCTGTTACCGGGGAGCTGTTTTTT. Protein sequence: CASSPWGPVTGELFF. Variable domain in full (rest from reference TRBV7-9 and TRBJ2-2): DTGVSQNPRHKITKRGQNVTFRCDPISEHNRLYWYRQTLGQGPEFLTYFQNEAQLEKSRLLSDRFSAERPKGSFSTLEIQRTEQGDSAMYLCASSPWGPVTGELFFGEGSRLTVL.

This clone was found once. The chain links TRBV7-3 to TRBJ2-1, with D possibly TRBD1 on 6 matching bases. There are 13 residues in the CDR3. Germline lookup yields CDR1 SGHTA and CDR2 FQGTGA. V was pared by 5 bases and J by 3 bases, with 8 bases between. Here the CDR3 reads CASSRDNYNEQFF. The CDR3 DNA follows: TGTGCCAGCAGCCGGGACAACTACAATGAGCAGTTCTTC.

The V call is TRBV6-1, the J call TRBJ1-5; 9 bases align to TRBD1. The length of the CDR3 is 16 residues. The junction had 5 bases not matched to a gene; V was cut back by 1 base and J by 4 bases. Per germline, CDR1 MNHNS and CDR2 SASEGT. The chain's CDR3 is CASSEGDRDYNQPQHF. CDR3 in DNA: TGTGCCAGCAGTGAAGGGGACAGGGATTATAATCAGCCCCAGCATTTT.

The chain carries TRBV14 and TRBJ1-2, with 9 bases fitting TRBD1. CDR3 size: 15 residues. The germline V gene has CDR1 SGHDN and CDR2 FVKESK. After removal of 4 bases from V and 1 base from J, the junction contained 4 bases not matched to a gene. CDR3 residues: CASSLGTGINYGYTF. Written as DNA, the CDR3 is TGTGCCAGCAGCCTCGGGACAGGGATTAACTATGGCTACACCTTC.

Written as DNA, the CDR3 is TGTGCCTGGAGTAGAGGGACTCCCTCCTACGAGCAGTACTTC. Protein sequence: CAWSRGTPSYEQYF. This rearrangement joins TRBV30 to TRBJ2-7; TRBD2 might be the D (6 bases). From germline, CDR1 is GTSNPN and CDR2 SVGIG (reference sequence). The germline V and J ends were trimmed by 2 bases and 0 bases, with 11 bases remaining between them. The CDR3 loop spans 14 amino acids. Supplemented by reference TRBV30 and TRBJ2-7, the full variable domain reads SQTIHQWPATLVQPVGSPLSLECTVEGTSNPNLYWYRQAAGRGLQLLFYSVGIGQISSEVPQNLSASRPQDRQFILSSKKLLLSDSGFYLCAWSRGTPSYEQYFGPGTRLTVT.

CDR3 protein: CAWSEGGGNEQFF. DNA of the CDR3: TGTGCCTGGAGCGAGGGAGGGGGGAATGAGCAGTTCTTC. The chain joins TRBV30 to TRBJ2-1, with a weak D call TRBD2 (7 bases). The ends were cut back, 3 bases at V and 7 bases at J, with 13 bases in the middle. This CDR3 has 13 residues. The germline V gene has CDR1 GTSNPN and CDR2 SVGIG (reference sequence).

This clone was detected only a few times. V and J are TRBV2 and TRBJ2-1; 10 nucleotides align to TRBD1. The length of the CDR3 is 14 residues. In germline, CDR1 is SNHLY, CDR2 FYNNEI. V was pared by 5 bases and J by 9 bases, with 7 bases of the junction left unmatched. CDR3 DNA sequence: TGTGCCAGCAGTTCGACAGGGGGCGGACTTGAGCAGTTCTTC. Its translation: CASSSTGGGLEQFF.

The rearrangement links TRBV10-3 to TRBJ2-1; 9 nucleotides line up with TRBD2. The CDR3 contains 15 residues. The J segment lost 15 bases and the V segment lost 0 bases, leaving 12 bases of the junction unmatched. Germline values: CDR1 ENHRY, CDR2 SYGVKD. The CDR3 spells CAISESDASGAHPFF. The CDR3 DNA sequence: TGTGCCATCAGTGAGTCTGACGCTAGCGGGGCTCACCCGTTCTTC.

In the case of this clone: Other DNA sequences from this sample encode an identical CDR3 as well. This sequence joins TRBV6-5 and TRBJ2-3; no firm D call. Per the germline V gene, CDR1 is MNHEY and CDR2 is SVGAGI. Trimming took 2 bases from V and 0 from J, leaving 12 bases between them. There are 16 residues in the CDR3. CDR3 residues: CASSYRLGGSTDTQYF. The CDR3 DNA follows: TGTGCCAGCAGTTACCGGTTAGGCGGTAGCACAGATACGCAGTATTTT.

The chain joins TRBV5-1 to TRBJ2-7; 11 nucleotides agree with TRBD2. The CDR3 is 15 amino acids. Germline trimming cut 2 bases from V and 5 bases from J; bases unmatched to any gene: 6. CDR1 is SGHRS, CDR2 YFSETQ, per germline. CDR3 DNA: TGCGCCAGCAGCTTAAGTGCTAGCGGGAGGAACGAGCAGTACTTC. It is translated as CASSLSASGRNEQYF.

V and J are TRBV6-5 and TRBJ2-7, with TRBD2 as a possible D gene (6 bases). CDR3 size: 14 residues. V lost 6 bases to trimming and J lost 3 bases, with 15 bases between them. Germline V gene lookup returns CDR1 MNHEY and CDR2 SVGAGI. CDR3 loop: CASRRERAVYEQYF. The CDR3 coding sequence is TGTGCCAGCAGGAGGGAGCGGGCGGTCTACGAGCAGTACTTC.

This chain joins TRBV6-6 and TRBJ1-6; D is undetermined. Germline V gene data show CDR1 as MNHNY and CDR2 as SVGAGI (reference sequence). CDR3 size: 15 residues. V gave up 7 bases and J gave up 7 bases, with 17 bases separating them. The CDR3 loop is CASTPTGSENSPLHF. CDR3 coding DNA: TGTGCCAGCACCCCTACGGGGTCTGAGAATTCACCCCTCCACTTT.

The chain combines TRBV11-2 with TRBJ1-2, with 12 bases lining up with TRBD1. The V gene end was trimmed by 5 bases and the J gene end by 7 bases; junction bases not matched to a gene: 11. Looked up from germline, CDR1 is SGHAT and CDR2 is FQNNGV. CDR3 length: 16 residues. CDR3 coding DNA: TGTGCCAGCAGCCTTATTCATGGGACAGGGGGCGGTGGCTACACCTTC. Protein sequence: CASSLIHGTGGGGYTF.

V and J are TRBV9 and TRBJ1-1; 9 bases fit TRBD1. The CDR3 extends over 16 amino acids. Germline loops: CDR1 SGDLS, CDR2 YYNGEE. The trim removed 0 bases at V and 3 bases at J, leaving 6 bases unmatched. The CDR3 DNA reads TGTGCCAGCAGCGTAGGTGGGACAGGGTCGTACACTGAAGCTTTCTTT. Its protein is CASSVGGTGSYTEAFF.

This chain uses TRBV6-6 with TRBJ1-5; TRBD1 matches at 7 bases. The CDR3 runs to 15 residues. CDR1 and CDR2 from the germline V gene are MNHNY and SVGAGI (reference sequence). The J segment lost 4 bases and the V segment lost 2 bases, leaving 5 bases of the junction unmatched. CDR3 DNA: TGTGCCAGCAGTTACCCAGGGACAGTTAATCAGCCCCAGCATTTT. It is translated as CASSYPGTVNQPQHF.

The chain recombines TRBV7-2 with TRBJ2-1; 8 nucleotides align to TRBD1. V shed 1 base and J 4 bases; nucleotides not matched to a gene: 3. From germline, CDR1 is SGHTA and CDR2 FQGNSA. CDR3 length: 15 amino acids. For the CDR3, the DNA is TGTGCCAGCAGCTTAGGGGGACAGGTGTACAATGAGCAGTTCTTC. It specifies CASSLGGQVYNEQFF.

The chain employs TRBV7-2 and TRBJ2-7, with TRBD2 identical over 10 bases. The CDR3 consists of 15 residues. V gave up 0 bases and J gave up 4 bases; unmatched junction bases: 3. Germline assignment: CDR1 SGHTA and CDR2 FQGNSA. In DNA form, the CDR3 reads TGTGCCAGCAGCTTAGCAGCGGGAGGGGATTACGAGCAGTACTTC. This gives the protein CASSLAAGGDYEQYF.

The CDR3 nucleotides read TGTGCCAGCAGCTTAGAAATAGGACAGACAAACACCGGGGAGCTGTTTTTT. It yields the protein CASSLEIGQTNTGELFF. The J gene is TRBJ2-2, the V gene TRBV7-9, with a weak D call TRBD1 (6 bases). V was clipped by 1 base and J by 2 bases, with 14 bases between them. This CDR3 has 17 residues. Per the germline V gene, CDR1 is SEHNR and CDR2 is FQNEAQ (reference sequence).